The rows below give T cell receptor beta chains drawn from one sample of a study of blood T cell repertoires in COVID-19. The protocol was immunoSEQ multiplex PCR, while the TCRdb copy is restricted to in-frame clones and leaves out a portion. The sample holds about 130,000 clones; 85% are singletons and the top ten take 20% to 30%. Sequences were obtained from peripheral blood. The receptor set was obtained from a woman of 80 years or more with acute or convalescent COVID-19. Each CDR3 is given with its conserved first and last residue. A D gene is named only where the DNA matches it firmly. Clone size is shown for a subset of rows, as once, few, many or a class of expanded clone.

j_call	cdr3_length	v_call	d_call	clone_size	cdr3_nt	cdr3_aa
TRBJ2-3	15	TRBV6-6	NA	NA	TGTGCCACCTCATCTCGCCCCGACATCTCAGATACGCAGTATTTT	CATSSRPDISDTQYF
TRBJ1-4	15	TRBV28	NA	NA	TGTGCCAGCAGTTACCAGACAGGCGTTGGGGAAAAACTGTTTTTT	CASSYQTGVGEKLFF
TRBJ2-1	15	TRBV28	TRBD2	NA	TGTGCCAGCAGTTTACCGGGACTAGCAGGAAATGAGCAGTTCTTC	CASSLPGLAGNEQFF
TRBJ2-2	16	TRBV6-5	NA	NA	TGTGCCAGCAGTTACTACGGGAGTTCGAACACCGGGGAGCTGTTTTTT	CASSYYGSSNTGELFF
TRBJ1-1	10	TRBV6-5	NA	once	TGTGCCAGCAGTTCCGGTGAAGCTTTCTTT	CASSSGEAFF
TRBJ1-6	14	TRBV9	NA	NA	TGTGCCAGCAGCGTAGACCCGGTGGGAGGGACCCTCCACTTT	CASSVDPVGGTLHF
TRBJ2-5	13	TRBV5-4	NA	NA	TGTGCCAGCAGCTCTGGACTACAAGAGACCCAGTACTTC	CASSSGLQETQYF
TRBJ2-1	12	TRBV4-1	NA	NA	TGCGCCAGCAGCCAAGGACGAGGGAAGCAGTTCTTC	CASSQGRGKQFF
TRBJ1-4	15	TRBV3-1/TRBV3-2	TRBD1	NA	TGTGCCAGCAGCCTCCGGGACAGGGGAGATGAAAAACTGTTTTTT	CASSLRDRGDEKLFF
TRBJ1-5	15	TRBV6-5	TRBD1	NA	TGTGCCAGCAGTCTTGGTGGGACAGTCAATCAGCCCCAGCATTTT	CASSLGGTVNQPQHF